The present TCR beta chain was sequenced within a study of blood T cell repertoires in COVID-19. Looking at the study overall: Italy, Spain and the United States were the sources of the convalescent and acute COVID-19 samples.

In the source study's methods: Reference gene primer amplification yielded estimated nucleated cell counts. The protocol was immunoSEQ multiplex PCR, while the TCRdb copy is restricted to in-frame clones and leaves out a portion. D and trimming were read from the DNA, whereas the V and J calls and clone size are those reported in that table. The sample records over 50,000 clones, 84% being singletons. The CDR3 sequence is 15 residues long. The germline gives CDR1 SGHDT, CDR2 YYEEEE. Trimming removed 4 bases from V and 4 bases from J; junction bases left unmatched: 4. The chain uses TRBV5-6 and TRBJ2-7; 14 bases are a match to TRBD2. Material for sequencing was peripheral blood. The TCR comes from a man between 60 and 75 years old with COVID-19, enrolled during active disease. The CDR3, as DNA: TGTGCCAGCAGCGCCCGGACTAGCGGGGGGTACGAGCAGTACTTC. Translated, it gives CASSARTSGGYEQYF.